The entry below gives a single TCR beta chain sequence along with its context. The sample belongs to a study of blood T cell repertoires in COVID-19. Study information: Acute and convalescent COVID-19 samples came from the United States, Italy and Spain. Sources were T cells, B-cell-depleted T cells, or PBMCs; the material itself was cDNA or gDNA.

In the authors' methods: Reference gene primer amplification gave nucleated cell count estimates. TCRdb keeps only in-frame clones here, not all; method: immunoSEQ multiplex PCR. That table is the source of V, J and clone size, and D and trimming were worked out from the DNA. The sample records some 250,000 clones, around 86% being singletons. Per the germline V gene, CDR1 is SGHVS and CDR2 is FNYEAQ. This CDR3 is built from 16 residues. V was clipped by 1 base and J by 2 bases, with 12 bases between them. This chain joins TRBV7-6 and TRBJ2-1; a possible D gene is TRBD1 (5 bases). Sequenced input: peripheral blood. The source is a woman aged 25 to 39 who had recovered from COVID-19. The DNA for the CDR3 is TGTGCCAGCAGCTTAGAGTCAGGGTTAACCTACAATGAGCAGTTCTTC. This translates into CASSLESGLTYNEQFF.